Below, 31 T cell receptor beta chains from the same sample are listed, as sequenced in a study of shared clonotypes between healthy human individuals. The repertoire was sequenced with immunoSEQ multiplex PCR; TCRdb's copy has only in-frame clones and lacks some. The table records fewer than 2.5 million clones, approximately 93% of them present only once. Sample: naive CD4+ T cells from PBMCs. Subset: CD45RA+ positively selected. These receptors came from a man younger than 35 in good health. Some clones in this sample may be carry-over from other donors' samples.

The chain has TRBV5-5 and TRBJ2-1; the match to TRBD2 covers 7 bases. This CDR3 is built from 14 residues. The V gene end was trimmed by 6 bases and the J gene end by 6 bases; junction bases not matched to a gene: 9. Germline V gene lookup returns CDR1 SGHKS and CDR2 YYEKEE (reference sequence). The CDR3 DNA reads TGTGCCAGCAAAGTCCGGGACTACAGCAATGAGCAGTTCTTC. Translation gives CASKVRDYSNEQFF.

The chain employs TRBV7-6 and TRBJ1-2, with a possible D match to TRBD1 (6 bases). Germline V gene lookup returns CDR1 SGHVS and CDR2 FNYEAQ. The germline V and J ends were trimmed by 1 base and 6 bases, with 12 bases remaining between them. This CDR3 contains 14 residues. DNA for the CDR3: TGTGCCAGCAGCTTAGATGGGGGGGGCCATGGCTACACCTTC. This translates into CASSLDGGGHGYTF.

The gene calls are TRBV28 and TRBJ2-1; 10 nucleotides agree with TRBD2. Germline CDR1 and CDR2: MDHEN and SYDVKM. This CDR3 has 14 amino acids. J lost 7 bases, V lost 4 bases, and 4 bases had no gene match. CDR3 region: CASSSSGRSNEQFF. The CDR3 DNA sequence: TGTGCCAGCAGTTCTAGCGGGAGATCGAATGAGCAGTTCTTC.

The gene calls are TRBV27 and TRBJ2-7, with 7 bases fitting TRBD1. The CDR3 is 15 residues long. The V and J ends lost 1 base and 7 bases, in that order; junction bases with no gene match: 10. CDR1 and CDR2 (germline): MNHEY, SMNVEV (reference sequence). CDR3 bases: TGTGCCAGCAGTTTATTAGGGGGCGGGCCGGGTGAGCAGTACTTC. The encoded protein is CASSLLGGGPGEQYF.

The gene calls are TRBV4-1 and TRBJ1-2; a possible D gene is TRBD1 (6 bases). Trimming stripped 2 bases from V and 12 bases from J, with 22 bases between. The CDR3 extends over 15 amino acids. Germline CDR1 and CDR2: MGHRA and YSYEKL. The CDR3 nucleotides read TGCGCCAGCAGCCAACTCCAGGGGAGTTTAGTCGTCCACACCTTC. It codes for CASSQLQGSLVVHTF.

The chain uses TRBV28 and TRBJ2-6; D unclear. CDR1 and CDR2 (germline): MDHEN, SYDVKM. V was shortened by 6 bases and J by 1 base, with 10 bases between the two germline ends. This CDR3 comprises 15 residues. The CDR3 DNA reads TGTGCCAGCAGCCGTTCTCAGTCTGGGGCCAACGTCCTGACTTTC. It yields the protein CASSRSQSGANVLTF.

The chain combines TRBV28 with TRBJ2-5; a possible D gene is TRBD1 (6 bases). The CDR3 contains 14 residues. Germline CDR1 and CDR2: MDHEN and SYDVKM. Trimming removed 6 bases at V and 4 bases at J, with 15 bases between. DNA for the CDR3: TGTGCCAGCAGCCTGGCAGGGGTTTCAGAGACCCAGTACTTC. Encoded protein: CASSLAGVSETQYF.

This clone came up once. The J gene is TRBJ2-1, the V gene TRBV6-1; 10 bases map to TRBD1. Trimming removed 3 bases from V and 3 bases from J; junction bases left unmatched: 8. The length of the CDR3 is 17 residues. The germline gives CDR1 MNHNS, CDR2 SASEGT. The CDR3 DNA sequence: TGTGCCAGCAGTGATAAGACAGGGGGCGCCGGCTACAATGAGCAGTTCTTC. Encoded protein: CASSDKTGGAGYNEQFF.

The chain is built from TRBV28 and TRBJ2-1, with 13 bases identical to TRBD2. Unmatched junction bases numbered 4, after V lost 6 bases and J lost 2 bases. This CDR3 has 16 residues. Per the germline V gene, CDR1 is MDHEN and CDR2 is SYDVKM. The CDR3 reads CASSRTSGSTYNEQFF. In DNA, the CDR3 is TGTGCCAGCAGCAGGACTAGCGGGAGCACCTACAATGAGCAGTTCTTC.

The CDR3 loop reads CASSRVRTTNYGYTF. The CDR3 DNA is TGTGCCAGTAGTAGAGTTAGGACAACTAACTATGGCTACACCTTC. The chain couples TRBV19 to TRBJ1-2; weak D call: TRBD1 (5 bases). Germline CDR1 reads LNHDA; CDR2 reads SQIVND (reference sequence). Trimming cost V 4 bases and J 0 bases, with 12 bases left between them. This CDR3 spans 15 amino acids.

This chain joins TRBV29-1 and TRBJ2-1; no reliable D call. The CDR3 runs 14 residues. Germline V gene lookup returns CDR1 SQVTM and CDR2 ANQGSEA. Trimming left V 3 bases short and J 5 bases short, with 14 bases between. For the CDR3, the DNA is TGCAGCGTTGACGGCTCACTCTCTAACAATGAGCAGTTCTTC. Its translation is CSVDGSLSNNEQFF.

This chain links TRBV2 with TRBJ1-5; D call uncertain. Deletions cut 8 bases from V and 0 bases from J, with 11 bases between. From germline, CDR1 is SNHLY and CDR2 FYNNEI. CDR3 length: 14 amino acids. CDR3 sequence reads: CASGVYDSNQPQHF. CDR3 nucleotides: TGTGCCAGCGGGGTGTATGATAGCAATCAGCCCCAGCATTTT. The variable domain in full, completed from reference TRBV2 and TRBJ1-5, reads EPEVTQTPSHQVTQMGQEVILRCVPISNHLYFYWYRQILGQKVEFLVSFYNNEISEKSEIFDDQFSVERPDGSNFTLKIRSTKLEDSAMYFCASGVYDSNQPQHFGDGTRLSIL.

The rearrangement links TRBV19 to TRBJ1-2; no reliable D call. CDR1 is LNHDA, CDR2 SQIVND, per germline (reference sequence). The germline V and J ends were trimmed by 6 bases and 9 bases, with 11 bases remaining between them. The CDR3 totals 11 residues. The CDR3 DNA reads as TGTGCCAGTAGATTAGAAAATCGCTACACCTTC. Protein: CASRLENRYTF.

The chain has TRBV18 and TRBJ2-7; 11 nucleotides match TRBD1. Per the germline V gene, CDR1 is KGHSH and CDR2 is LQKENI. The CDR3 consists of 14 residues. Trimming cost V 1 base and J 7 bases; bases outside gene matches: 3. In DNA, the CDR3 is TGTGCCAGCTCACCACTCGGGACAGGGGGGGAGCAGTACTTC. Protein sequence: CASSPLGTGGEQYF.

Worth noting for this clone: Other DNA sequences in this sample translate to the same CDR3. This chain uses TRBV5-1 with TRBJ2-3, with D tentatively TRBD1 or TRBD2 (5 bases each). Trimming removed 4 bases from V and 3 bases from J, with 12 bases in between. Per the germline V gene, CDR1 is SGHRS and CDR2 is YFSETQ. CDR3 length: 14 amino acids. In DNA, the CDR3 is TGCGCCAGCAGCACGGGGCTAGTTACAGATACGCAGTATTTT. This codes for CASSTGLVTDTQYF.

The gene calls are TRBV30 and TRBJ2-7; possible D gene TRBD2, 5 bases. The length of the CDR3 is 12 residues. CDR1 is GTSNPN and CDR2 is SVGIG in the germline V gene (reference sequence). Trimming took 3 bases from V and 4 from J, leaving 10 bases between them. The CDR3 loop is CAWSADSYEQYF. The CDR3 DNA sequence: TGTGCCTGGAGCGCGGACTCTTACGAGCAGTACTTC.

The V and J genes are TRBV28 and TRBJ2-6; no clear D. The CDR3 spans 14 residues. CDR1 and CDR2 (germline): MDHEN, SYDVKM. Trimming removed 8 bases at V and 1 base at J, with 9 bases between. DNA of the CDR3: TGTGCCAGCTGTACCCGGTCTGGGGCCAACGTCCTGACTTTC. Encoded protein: CASCTRSGANVLTF.

J is TRBJ1-1 and V is TRBV7-2, with 8 bases that match TRBD1. This CDR3 spans 15 amino acids. CDR1 is SGHTA and CDR2 is FQGNSA in the germline V gene. The ends lost 3 bases at V and 4 bases at J; junction bases unmatched: 7. CDR3 in amino acids: CASSFRGQGATEAFF. In DNA form, the CDR3 reads TGTGCCAGCAGCTTTAGGGGGCAGGGGGCCACTGAAGCTTTCTTT.

The rearrangement links TRBV6-5 to TRBJ1-2, with D maybe TRBD1 (5 bases). Per the germline V gene, CDR1 is MNHEY and CDR2 is SVGAGI. This CDR3 contains 11 residues. Trimming removed 8 bases at V and 8 bases at J, with 12 bases between. The CDR3 loop reads CASRGGRGYTF. CDR3 DNA: TGTGCCAGCCGCGGGGGTCGCGGCTACACCTTC.

The chain employs TRBV19 and TRBJ2-1; D is tentatively TRBD1 or TRBD2 (5 bases each). This CDR3 contains 14 residues. Germline V gene sequence: CDR1 LNHDA, CDR2 SQIVND (reference sequence). Trimming left V 6 bases short and J 3 bases short, with 12 bases between. CDR3 amino acids: CASRMGTSYNEQFF. Here the CDR3 DNA reads TGTGCCAGTAGAATGGGGACCAGCTACAATGAGCAGTTCTTC.

The V and J genes are TRBV5-4 and TRBJ2-6; tentatively, D is TRBD1 (5 bases). Between the trimmed V and J ends, which lost 10 bases and 1 base, there was a span of 9 bases. The CDR3 has 13 amino acids. CDR1 and CDR2 (germline): SGHNT, YYREEE (reference sequence). This CDR3 is CAGHGSGANVLTF. In DNA form, the CDR3 reads TGTGCCGGACACGGTTCTGGGGCCAACGTCCTGACTTTC.

This chain joins TRBV4-1 and TRBJ2-1; 12 positions match TRBD2. Looked up from germline, CDR1 is MGHRA and CDR2 is YSYEKL. V was clipped by 0 bases and J by 4 bases; unmatched bases: 4. The CDR3 sequence is 17 residues long. The chain's CDR3 is CASSQDRTSGVYNEQFF. DNA of the CDR3: TGCGCCAGCAGCCAAGATCGGACTAGCGGGGTTTACAATGAGCAGTTCTTC.

The chain couples TRBV14 to TRBJ2-1; 7 bases match TRBD2. Germline V CDR1 and CDR2: SGHDN, FVKESK. The CDR3 loop spans 16 amino acids. J lost 2 bases, V lost 1 base, and 5 bases had no gene match. CDR3 nucleotide sequence: TGTGCCAGCAGCCAAGCGAGCGGGACCCCCTACAATGAGCAGTTCTTC. Its protein product is CASSQASGTPYNEQFF.

The chain carries TRBV6-1 and TRBJ1-4, with a weak D call TRBD1 (5 bases). Germline CDR1 MNHNS, CDR2 SASEGT. The CDR3 has 18 residues. V gave up 1 base and J gave up 1 base, with 16 bases separating them. CDR3: CASSEGVGGVGTNEKLFF. CDR3 bases: TGTGCCAGCAGTGAAGGGGTTGGGGGAGTTGGAACTAATGAAAAACTGTTTTTT.

Comments on this clone: Other DNA sequences of this sample code for an identical CDR3. The V gene is TRBV5-1, the J gene TRBJ2-7; D is ambiguous. The CDR3 covers 13 residues. Germline V gives CDR1 SGHRS, CDR2 YFSETQ. V was pared by 3 bases and J by 0 bases, with 7 bases between. This CDR3 reads CASSSRVSYEQYF. The CDR3, as DNA: TGCGCCAGCAGCTCCCGGGTCTCCTACGAGCAGTACTTC.

The J gene is TRBJ2-5, the V gene TRBV11-1, with 7 bases lining up with TRBD2. CDR1 is SGHAT, CDR2 FQDESV, per germline (reference sequence). This CDR3 contains 16 residues. After removal of 1 base from V and 1 base from J, the junction contained 6 bases not matched to a gene. CDR3 sequence: CASSLGLAALQETQYF. The CDR3 DNA sequence: TGTGCCAGCAGCTTAGGGCTAGCGGCCCTCCAAGAGACCCAGTACTTC.

This clone occurred once. The chain joins TRBV4-2 to TRBJ2-7, with TRBD2 identical over 10 bases. The CDR3 sequence is 15 residues long. Losses at the gene ends were 3 bases for V and 3 bases for J; bases not matched to a gene: 5. CDR1 and CDR2 (germline): LGHNA, YNFKEQ. This CDR3 reads CASSHTSGAFYEQYF. The CDR3 DNA is TGTGCCAGCAGCCATACTAGCGGGGCGTTCTACGAGCAGTACTTC.

The chain carries TRBV6-1 and TRBJ1-5; D call uncertain. CDR3 size: 14 residues. CDR1 is MNHNS and CDR2 is SASEGT in the germline V gene. Trimming took off 3 bases at V and 3 bases at J, with 9 bases between the two ends. CDR3 in DNA: TGTGCCAGCAGTGATGGGGTTTACAATCAGCCCCAGCATTTT. Protein: CASSDGVYNQPQHF.

The rearrangement joins TRBV4-1 to TRBJ2-7, with 7 nucleotides matching TRBD1. This CDR3 region has 17 residues. V dropped 1 base and J dropped 7; count of bases not matched to a gene: 16. Germline V gives CDR1 MGHRA, CDR2 YSYEKL. DNA of the CDR3: TGCGCCAGCAGCCAAGGGTTGACAGGGTTGAACTATGGGGAGCAGTACTTC. Its translation is CASSQGLTGLNYGEQYF.

This chain joins TRBV15 and TRBJ1-2, with D possibly matching TRBD1 (6 bases). The germline V and J ends were trimmed by 4 bases and 4 bases, with 22 bases remaining between them. From germline, CDR1 is LNHNV and CDR2 YYDKDF (reference sequence). This CDR3 is built from 17 residues. The CDR3: CATSTPRGGGRSYGYTF. As DNA, the CDR3 is TGTGCCACCAGCACCCCCCGAGGGGGAGGGAGGTCCTATGGCTACACCTTC.

The chain couples TRBV5-4 to TRBJ2-5; tentative D call: TRBD1 (6 bases). TRBJ2-7 matches the DNA end more closely, so the J call is doubtful. The CDR3 loop spans 15 amino acids. The germline V gene encodes CDR1 SGHNT and CDR2 YYREEE (reference sequence). CDR3 nucleotides: TGTGCCAGCCGACCCATGGAACAGGGTTCCTACGAGCAGTACTTC. Amino acids: CASRPMEQGSYEQYF.